This T cell receptor beta chain was identified in a study of glioma-infiltrating T cells. Findings and limits, study-wide: Tissue-blood divergence was below expectation in non-neoplastic patients, above in gliomas.

Per the germline V gene, CDR1 is SNHLY and CDR2 is FYNNEI. The V and J ends lost 6 bases and 4 bases, in that order; junction bases with no gene match: 7. The CDR3 covers 15 residues. This clonotype was recorded many times. Its antigen is as yet unknown. The iRepertoire nested amplicon-rescue multiplex PCR amplified TCR alpha and beta CDR3s from RNA. TCRdb used MiXCR to reprocess the multiplex PCR reads, holding one entry per CDR3 protein. In the table there are around 190,000 distinct CDR3 sequences, approximately 40% of which are singletons. This chain uses TRBV2 with TRBJ2-7; 12 nucleotides agree with TRBD2. This TCR derives from a human donor with low-grade glioma or glioblastoma, undergoing nonglioma brain surgery, or in good health (not recorded which). Sequencing was done on a sample of glioma tissue, nonneoplastic brain tissue, or PBMCs (not recorded which). This CDR3 is CASRLLAGGPYEQYF. The CDR3 nucleotides read TGTGCCAGCAGGCTACTAGCGGGAGGACCGTACGAGCAGTACTTC.